This T cell receptor beta chain appears in the sequencing data of a study of blood T cells in healthy people across ages (dated by TCRdb to 2015 to 2017). As for the study more broadly: Template switching captured roughly one uniquely barcoded TCR beta cDNA molecule per two T cells in model experiments. To avoid experimental bias, donors of different ages were randomly spread across the sequencing lanes. The study measured age-related changes in TCR beta repertoire diversity using deep sequencing normalized with unique cDNA molecular identifiers. Using the same blood draw, the study looked at two additional independent replicas of 1 million unique cDNA reads for two donors, one aged 18 to 30 and the other aged 80 or older. The donors were split into four age groups: young (average about 15 years), middle-aged (39), aged (more than 55) and long-lived (about 74). Here is what the overall study found, with its caveats: The percentage of naive T cells measured by flow cytometry correlated strongly with observed TCR beta diversity. Because the CMV infection status of the donors was unknown, age-related changes in expanded clonotypes may potentially have been confounded. Compared with the aged group, more naive CD4+ T cells, fewer expanded clones and increased TCR diversity were shown by the long-lived group, suggesting age selection. Estimates of total diversity based on one million sequenced T cells were regarded as lower bounds and as underestimates. Conclusive comparison of naive and antigen-experienced compartments was prevented by the profiling of bulk unsorted PBMCs. As age increased, observed TCR beta diversity per million T cells dropped in a roughly linear way, and a significant reduction was already evident by age about 40.

The CDR3 holds 13 amino acids from the cysteine to the phenylalanine. Only CDR3 DNA is held: 39 bases, read in frame from base 1. The germline V gene (reference sequence) provides CDR1 SEHNR and CDR2 FQNEAQ. V is clipped by 2 bases and J by 2 bases, and the sequence between their germline boundaries is 7 bases long. Systemically healthy Caucasian individuals from Russia, around 39 in total and aged about 6 to 95 years, were included as donors. Each donor gave ten milliliters of peripheral blood, collected into EDTA-treated Vacutainer tubes. Ficoll-Paque density-gradient centrifugation was used to isolate PBMCs, with at least 6.5 million obtained per sample. Total RNA was extracted from PBMCs with Trizol reagent, with at least 6 micrograms obtained per sample. For every donor, flow cytometry on a PBMC aliquot measured the percentage of naive CD45RAhigh/CD27high T cells. Receptor amplification or capture employed 5' RACE. The data were produced on an Illumina HiSeq 2500. The second PCR ran for about 7 to 11 cycles and used a J-beta primer mix along with a sample-barcoded 5' primer. A template-switch 5' adaptor carrying 12 random nucleotides introduced a unique molecular identifier onto each TCR beta cDNA molecule. Each sample yielded at least 2.5 million CDR3-containing paired-end reads. First-strand cDNA synthesis was performed from all RNA using the Mint cDNA synthesis kit, with priming by a TRBC-specific oligonucleotide. Following uracil-DNA glycosylase treatment, all cDNA underwent a first 18-cycle PCR with the universal primers M1SS and BC2_uni_R. The source study handled its data this way. For normalization, 1 million high-quality reads, each with a distinct molecular identifier, were randomly selected from each sample. Instead of being binned into consensus sequences, reads that shared molecular identifiers were thrown out. MiTCR, with a Q25 quality threshold and the strictest error-elimination algorithm, was used for CDR3 identification, clonotype clustering and error correction. A nonparametric unseen species model with Euler transformation was used to estimate lower-bound total TCR beta diversity. Through fastp at Q25 and MiXCR, TCRdb rebuilt clones from the public reads, retaining in-frame beta chains. Each CDR3 protein gets just one entry, which takes the most common genes and DNA from the rows behind it. TCRdb's processing, not the authors' own work, is the source of the V and J calls. This sample comprises 600,000 or so distinct CDR3 sequences, 40% to 55% of them detected only once. Just under 25% of the sample is held by the ten biggest clonotypes.

With regard to this clonotype: Its antigen target is currently unknown. The sample holds no much larger clone one base away, and base qualities are not on file.

This receptor was obtained from a man at least 80 years old in good health. What was sequenced was blood. The rearranged chain carries TRBV7-9 and TRBJ2-7; no D gene can be assigned with confidence. In nucleotide form, the sequence is TGTGCCAGCAGCTTATGGGTCCCCTACGAGCAGTACTTC. Protein translation: CASSLWVPYEQYF.